The 25 T cell receptor beta chains below were found in one sample sequenced in a study of cytomegalovirus exposure and HLA in healthy donors. The PCR used 60 Vbeta and 13 Jbeta primers. Measured with immunoSEQ multiplex PCR; TCRdb has only the in-frame clones, and not every one. Of 180,000 or so clones detected, roughly 80% appear once; the ten largest clones hold 2.5% to 4%. The sample consisted of PBMCs. All receptors come from a female donor in good health and CMV-seronegative.

The genes are TRBV5-4 and TRBJ2-2, with 11 bases aligning to TRBD2. The CDR3 is made up of 15 amino acids. CDR1 and CDR2 (germline): SGHNT, YYREEE (reference sequence). V was clipped by 1 base and J by 10 bases; unmatched bases: 6. The CDR3 sequence is CASSLLGLAGEELFF. CDR3 bases: TGTGCCAGCAGCTTGTTAGGACTAGCGGGTGAGGAGCTGTTTTTT.

This clone was counted a few times. The chain uses TRBV29-1 and TRBJ2-2; TRBD1 might be the D (5 bases). The CDR3 has 16 residues. Trimming removed 2 bases from V and 4 bases from J, with 17 bases in between. The germline V gene has CDR1 SQVTM and CDR2 ANQGSEA. CDR3 in amino acids: CSVELGQGRATGELFF. In DNA form, the CDR3 reads TGCAGCGTTGAATTGGGGCAGGGAAGGGCCACCGGGGAGCTGTTTTTT.

The chain recombines TRBV5-4 with TRBJ1-2; 10 positions match TRBD1. CDR3 size: 14 residues. V shed 2 bases and J 6 bases; nucleotides not matched to a gene: 4. Germline V CDR1 and CDR2: SGHNT, YYREEE (reference sequence). In DNA, the CDR3 is TGTGCCAGCAGCTTCCTGGGACAGGGGAATGGCTACACCTTC. It specifies CASSFLGQGNGYTF. The full variable domain, completed using reference TRBV5-4 and TRBJ1-2, is ETGVTQSPTHLIKTRGQQVTLRCSSQSGHNTVSWYQQALGQGPQFIFQYYREEENGRGNFPPRFSGLQFPNYSSELNVNALELDDSALYLCASSFLGQGNGYTFGSGTRLTVV.

This clone was seen a few times. The chain couples TRBV11-1 to TRBJ2-5, with 9 bases aligning to TRBD1. The CDR3 spans 14 residues. The J segment lost 2 bases and the V segment lost 3 bases, leaving 1 base of the junction unmatched. Germline lookup yields CDR1 SGHAT and CDR2 FQDESV (reference sequence). The DNA for the CDR3 is TGTGCCAGCAGCTTTGGACAGGGGCAAGAGACCCAGTACTTC. This encodes CASSFGQGQETQYF.

This rearrangement joins TRBV19 to TRBJ1-1, with TRBD1 as a possible D gene (5 bases). Germline CDR1 and CDR2: LNHDA and SQIVND (reference sequence). The V end was cut by 10 bases, the J end by 1 base, with 13 bases between. The CDR3 covers 13 residues. Here the CDR3 reads CATSATENTEAFF. The CDR3 nucleotides are TGTGCCACTTCAGCGACAGAGAACACTGAAGCTTTCTTT.

As concerns this clone: The identical CDR3 is also encoded by other nucleotide sequences in the sample. This sequence joins TRBV7-2 and TRBJ2-4, with TRBD1 matching over 8 bases. Germline values: CDR1 SGHTA, CDR2 FQGNSA. V was clipped by 5 bases and J by 6 bases; unmatched bases: 9. The CDR3 runs to 15 residues. CDR3 nucleotides: TGTGCCAGCAGCAACTGGGACAGGTGGGGAAACATTCAGTACTTC. It yields the protein CASSNWDRWGNIQYF. Full variable domain (missing parts from reference TRBV7-2 and TRBJ2-4): GAGVSQSPSNKVTEKGKDVELRCDPISGHTALYWYRQSLGQGLEFLIYFQGNSAPDKSGLPSDRFSAERTGGSVSTLTIQRTQQEDSAVYLCASSNWDRWGNIQYFGAGTRLSVL.

J is TRBJ2-7 and V is TRBV10-3; TRBD1 matches 8 bases. CDR1 ENHRY and CDR2 SYGVKD come from the germline V gene. This CDR3 spans 14 amino acids. With 4 bases clipped from V and 4 bases from J, the junction kept 6 bases outside the gene matches. As DNA, the CDR3 is TGTGCCATCAGTGTGGCCGGGACAGGATACGAGCAGTACTTC. Translating gives CAISVAGTGYEQYF.

This clone has only a few counts. This chain links TRBV4-1 with TRBJ2-5; possibly TRBD2 for D (5 bases). The J call is uncertain, as TRBJ2-7 better fits the DNA end. Germline V gene lookup returns CDR1 MGHRA and CDR2 YSYEKL. The CDR3 has 19 residues. The CDR3 DNA follows: TGCGCCAGCAGCCCCCTAGGACCCCCCGTAGTCGGACTCAGAGGCGAGCAGTACTTC. Encoded protein: CASSPLGPPVVGLRGEQYF.

J is TRBJ2-5 and V is TRBV28, with TRBD1 identical over 9 bases. The J call could be wrong; TRBJ2-7 is a better fit for the DNA end. The CDR3 contains 18 residues. Germline V gives CDR1 MDHEN, CDR2 SYDVKM. The CDR3 spells CASSFPITNVQGANEQYF. CDR3 DNA sequence: TGTGCCAGCAGTTTCCCTATAACCAATGTACAGGGGGCCAACGAGCAGTACTTC.

The rearrangement uses TRBV7-9 and TRBJ2-7, with unresolved D. Germline loops: CDR1 SEHNR, CDR2 FQNEAQ (reference sequence). V shed 2 bases and J shed 6 bases, with 11 bases lying between them. The CDR3 is 13 amino acids. CDR3 nucleotides: TGTGCCAGCAGCTTACCAGGTTCTCGCGAGCAGTACTTC. Translation: CASSLPGSREQYF.

The count of this clone is one. This chain uses TRBV6-1 with TRBJ2-7; 11 bases agree with TRBD2. The V and J ends lost 6 bases and 4 bases, in that order; junction bases with no gene match: 5. This CDR3 is 14 amino acids long. Germline CDR1 reads MNHNS; CDR2 reads SASEGT. CDR3 sequence reads: CASRSTSGMYEQYF. The CDR3 DNA follows: TGTGCCAGCAGATCGACTAGCGGGATGTACGAGCAGTACTTC.

The chain combines TRBV4-3 with TRBJ2-4; possible D gene TRBD2, 5 bases. CDR3 size: 14 residues. Looked up from germline, CDR1 is LGHNA and CDR2 is YSLEER. V dropped 4 bases and J dropped 1 base, with 8 bases sitting between them. For the CDR3, the DNA is TGCGCCAGCAGCCGGACTCGGGCCAAAAACATTCAGTACTTC. This translates into CASSRTRAKNIQYF.

For the CDR3, the DNA is TGTGCCAGCACAGGGGGTGGAGGGATCATATACGAGCAGTACTTC. Translation gives CASTGGGGIIYEQYF. The V gene is TRBV28, the J gene TRBJ2-7, with a weak D call TRBD1 (7 bases). There are 15 residues in the CDR3. V lost 7 bases, J lost 4 bases, and 20 bases lay in between. Looked up from germline, CDR1 is MDHEN and CDR2 is SYDVKM.

This rearrangement joins TRBV19 to TRBJ1-5; D unclear. Per the germline V gene, CDR1 is LNHDA and CDR2 is SQIVND (reference sequence). The CDR3 is made up of 14 amino acids. The V and J ends lost 10 bases and 6 bases respectively, with 19 bases between them. The CDR3 coding sequence is TGTGCCACTCGGGTTGGGTCCCTCGGTCAGCCCCAGCATTTT. It yields the protein CATRVGSLGQPQHF.

The sample holds one count of this clone. V gene TRBV28 combines with J gene TRBJ2-1; 7 nucleotides agree with TRBD2. The length of the CDR3 is 16 residues. V dropped 4 bases and J dropped 4; count of bases not matched to a gene: 10. From germline, CDR1 is MDHEN and CDR2 SYDVKM. The CDR3: CASSSPSQRGYNEQFF. Written as DNA, the CDR3 is TGTGCCAGCAGTTCCCCCTCCCAGCGGGGTTACAATGAGCAGTTCTTC.

V is TRBV2 and J is TRBJ2-7; unclear D gene. V was shortened by 6 bases and J by 4 bases, with 16 bases between the two germline ends. This CDR3 is 14 amino acids long. Looked up from germline, CDR1 is SNHLY and CDR2 is FYNNEI. In nucleotides, the CDR3 is TGTGCCAGCAGCCGAGACGGGTCGAGGTACGAGCAGTACTTC. Its translation: CASSRDGSRYEQYF.

The rearrangement links TRBV5-6 to TRBJ1-1, with TRBD1 matching over 7 bases. This CDR3 has 15 amino acids. Germline V gene lookup returns CDR1 SGHDT and CDR2 YYEEEE. J was trimmed by 0 bases and V by 6 bases; bases with no gene match: 8. The chain's CDR3 is CASTLGGNMNTEAFF. Written as DNA, the CDR3 is TGTGCCAGCACCTTAGGGGGCAACATGAACACTGAAGCTTTCTTT. The whole variable domain, filled in from reference TRBV5-6 and TRBJ1-1, reads DAGVTQSPTHLIKTRGQQVTLRCSPKSGHDTVSWYQQALGQGPQFIFQYYEEEERQRGNFPDRFSGHQFPNYSSELNVNALLLGDSALYLCASTLGGNMNTEAFFGQGTRLTVV.

This clone was seen ten or more times. The chain employs TRBV6-6 and TRBJ1-4; 8 nucleotides match TRBD1. CDR1 and CDR2 from the germline V gene are MNHNY and SVGAGI (reference sequence). V shed 6 bases, J shed 10 bases, and the junction held 10 bases outside the gene matches. This CDR3 comprises 14 residues. The CDR3 DNA is TGTGCCAGCAGCCAGGACAGGGAGCTCGTAAAACTGTTTTTT. Translation gives CASSQDRELVKLFF.

V is TRBV4-1 and J is TRBJ1-1, with a weak D call TRBD1 (6 bases). Germline V CDR1 and CDR2: MGHRA, YSYEKL. Deletions cut 0 bases from V and 5 bases from J, with 13 bases between. There are 15 residues in the CDR3. CDR3 DNA: TGCGCCAGCAGCCAAGATTTTGGGGGCTGGACTGAAGCTTTCTTT. It is translated as CASSQDFGGWTEAFF.

The rearrangement links TRBV10-2 to TRBJ2-5; D call uncertain. The better agreement between TRBJ2-7 and the DNA end casts doubt on the J call. CDR1 and CDR2 from the germline V gene are WSHSY and SAAADI. CDR3 length: 12 residues. CDR3 coding DNA: TGCGCCAGCAGCATTAGCTCCTACGAGCAGTACTTC. This codes for CASSISSYEQYF.

The V gene is TRBV7-9, the J gene TRBJ2-1, with TRBD2 matching over 7 bases. Germline values: CDR1 SEHNR, CDR2 FQNEAQ (reference sequence). The CDR3 is 19 residues long. The V gene end was trimmed by 5 bases and the J gene end by 4 bases; junction bases not matched to a gene: 20. CDR3 loop: CASSPSPEIWASGYNEQFF. Here the CDR3 DNA reads TGTGCCAGCAGCCCCAGCCCCGAAATCTGGGCTAGCGGATACAATGAGCAGTTCTTC. Full variable domain (rest looked up from reference TRBV7-9 and TRBJ2-1): DTGVSQNPRHKITKRGQNVTFRCDPISEHNRLYWYRQTLGQGPEFLTYFQNEAQLEKSRLLSDRFSAERPKGSFSTLEIQRTEQGDSAMYLCASSPSPEIWASGYNEQFFGPGTRLTVL.

V gene TRBV6-5 combines with J gene TRBJ1-2; 9 positions match TRBD1. The germline CDR1 and CDR2 sequences are MNHEY and SVGAGI. V shed 2 bases, J shed 6 bases, and the junction held 7 bases outside the gene matches. The CDR3 loop spans 15 amino acids. In nucleotides, the CDR3 is TGTGCCAGCAGTTACCTAGGACAGGGGCGTGATGGCTACACCTTC. It yields the protein CASSYLGQGRDGYTF.

A remark on this clone: The junction departs from the called germline gene at one end, perhaps through a read error. The CDR3 is CASSVGQTNYNEQFF. As DNA, the CDR3 is TGTGCTAGCAGCGTGGGCCAGACTAATTACAATGAGCAGTTCTTC. The rearrangement joins TRBV7-7 to TRBJ2-1; a possible D gene is TRBD2 (5 bases). CDR1 and CDR2 (germline): SSHAT, FNYEAQ (reference sequence). The CDR3 runs to 15 residues.

This chain connects TRBV6-1 to TRBJ2-7; weak D call: TRBD1 (5 bases). This CDR3 comprises 12 residues. Deletions cut 7 bases from V and 4 bases from J, with 11 bases between. Germline V gives CDR1 MNHNS, CDR2 SASEGT. The CDR3 sequence is CASTEGHYEQYF. The CDR3 DNA follows: TGTGCCAGCACCGAAGGACATTACGAGCAGTACTTC.

This clone showed up just a few times. This rearrangement joins TRBV7-3 to TRBJ2-1; 11 bases match TRBD2. After removal of 5 bases from V and 9 bases from J, the junction contained 9 bases not matched to a gene. CDR1 is SGHTA and CDR2 is FQGTGA in the germline V gene. The CDR3 consists of 15 residues. The CDR3 loop is CASSPKLAGVGEQFF. CDR3 coding DNA: TGTGCCAGCAGCCCAAAACTAGCGGGAGTAGGTGAGCAGTTCTTC. The full variable domain, rest sourced from reference TRBV7-3 and TRBJ2-1, is GAGVSQTPSNKVTEKGKYVELRCDPISGHTALYWYRQSLGQGPEFLIYFQGTGAADDSGLPNDRFFAVRPEGSVSTLKIQRTERGDSAVYLCASSPKLAGVGEQFFGPGTRLTVL.